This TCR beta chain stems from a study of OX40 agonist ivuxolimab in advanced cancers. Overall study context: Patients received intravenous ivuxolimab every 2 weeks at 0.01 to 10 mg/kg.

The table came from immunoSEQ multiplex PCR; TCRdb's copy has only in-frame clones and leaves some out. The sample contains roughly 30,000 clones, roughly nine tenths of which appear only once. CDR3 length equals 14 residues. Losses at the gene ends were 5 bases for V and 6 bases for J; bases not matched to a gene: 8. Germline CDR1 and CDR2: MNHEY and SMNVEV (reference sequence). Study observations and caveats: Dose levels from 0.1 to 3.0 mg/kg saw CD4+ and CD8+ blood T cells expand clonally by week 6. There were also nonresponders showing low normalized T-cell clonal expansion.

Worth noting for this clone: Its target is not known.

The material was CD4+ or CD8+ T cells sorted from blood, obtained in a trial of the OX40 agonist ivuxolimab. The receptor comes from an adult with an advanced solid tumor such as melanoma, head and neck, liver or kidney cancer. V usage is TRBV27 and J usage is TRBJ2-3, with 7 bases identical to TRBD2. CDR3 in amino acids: CASSKWTSQDTQYF. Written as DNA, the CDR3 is TGTGCCAGCAGTAAATGGACTAGTCAGGATACGCAGTATTTT.